A selection of T cell receptor beta chains follows, all from one sample in a study of shared T cell receptors in the human thymus. TCRdb's copy holds only in-frame clones and misses some; the assay was immunoSEQ multiplex PCR. This table has just under 550,000 clones, around 78% appearing once. These same data were also listed under a study on human thymus T cells.

The sample consisted of thymocytes. These TCRs come from a boy in the first two years of life with a congenital heart defect. Both conserved end residues are part of each CDR3. The D gene is left open where the match is weak. Size values are once, few and many counts, or a class for expanded clones, and some rows have none.

TRBV25-1,TRBJ1-2,few,-,TGTGCCAGCAGTGATAAAGGCTACACCTTC,CASSDKGYTF
TRBV5-6,TRBJ1-2,-,-,TGTGCCAGTGGAACACTGAGAGGGGGCTACACCTTC,CASGTLRGGYTF
TRBV4-3,TRBJ2-2,-,TRBD2,TGCGCCAGCAGCCAAGAAGTAGGGCTAGCGGTGAACACCGGGGAGCTGTTTTTT,CASSQEVGLAVNTGELFF
TRBV11-1,TRBJ2-1,-,TRBD2,TGTGCCAGCAGCTTACTACTAGCGGGCGACAATGAGCAGTTCTTC,CASSLLLAGDNEQFF
TRBV28,TRBJ1-5,-,TRBD1,TGTGCCAGCAGACCCGACAGGGGGTTCAATCAGCCCCAGCATTTT,CASRPDRGFNQPQHF
TRBV2,TRBJ1-1,-,-,TGTGCCAGCAGTGACGGCAGGGAAATGAACACTGAAGCTTTCTTT,CASSDGREMNTEAFF
TRBV15,TRBJ2-1,-,-,TGTGCCACCAGCAGAGCTCGTAGTGGAGACTACAATGAGCAGTTCTTC,CATSRARSGDYNEQFF
TRBV7-9,TRBJ2-3,few,TRBD2,TGTGCCAGCAGCATGACGTTTGGGACTAGCGGGGATACAGATACGCAGTATTTT,CASSMTFGTSGDTDTQYF
TRBV11-2,TRBJ2-7,-,TRBD1,TGTGCCAGCAGCTTAGAGGTGCGACCGGGACAGGTAGTCCACGAGCAGTACTTC,CASSLEVRPGQVVHEQYF
TRBV15,TRBJ1-2,-,-,TGTGCCACCACTCGACAAAAAGGTGGATATGGCTACACCTTC,CATTRQKGGYGYTF
TRBV5-6,TRBJ2-3,-,TRBD2,TGTGCCAGCAGCTTGGGCCCCGGGACTAGCGGGAGGGAAGATACGCAGTATTTT,CASSLGPGTSGREDTQYF
TRBV6-5,TRBJ1-5,-,TRBD1,TGTGCCAGCAGGAGCCTAGGGACAGTAGATCAGCCCCAGCATTTT,CASRSLGTVDQPQHF
TRBV28,TRBJ2-7,-,TRBD1,TGTGCCAGCACCAAGGTGAAGGACAGGCGGAATATACCCTACGAGCAGTACTTC,CASTKVKDRRNIPYEQYF
TRBV28,TRBJ2-7,-,TRBD2,TGTGCCAGCAGTTTGTGTCGCCCCGGGACTAGCGAAAGGGGATACGAGCAGTACTTC,CASSLCRPGTSERGYEQYF
TRBV19,TRBJ2-5,once,TRBD2,TGTGCCAGTATGGGGGGGGGACTCTTAAAGTACTTC,CASMGGGLLKYF
TRBV6-5,TRBJ2-1,-,TRBD2,TGTGCCAGCACTAGCGGGTTAGATGGCCTTGGTGAGCAGTTCTTC,CASTSGLDGLGEQFF
TRBV5-3,TRBJ2-1,-,-,TGTGCCAGAAGATCGGAGAAGAAGCAGTTCTTC,CARRSEKKQFF
TRBV29-1,TRBJ2-7,-,-,TGCAGCGTTAGCGCAGGGGCGCTTACCGAGCAGTACTTC,CSVSAGALTEQYF
TRBV5-1,TRBJ2-3,-,-,TGCGCCAGCAGCTTGGGGAGAGGGGGAGATACGCAGTATTTT,CASSLGRGGDTQYF
TRBV27,TRBJ1-5,-,-,TGTGCCAGCAGGGGCGGGGCCGGACAGCCCCAGCATTTT,CASRGGAGQPQHF
TRBV4-3,TRBJ2-5,-,TRBD2,TGCGCCAGCAGCCAAGATCATTATAGGACTAGCAAGGAGACCCAGTACTTC,CASSQDHYRTSKETQYF
TRBV11-3,TRBJ2-7,-,-,TGTGCCAGCAGCTTAGATGTGGACAGCTACGAGCAGTACTTC,CASSLDVDSYEQYF
TRBV27,TRBJ1-4,-,TRBD1,TGTGCCAGCAGTTTATCGGGACAGGGCCTTGAAAAACTGTTTTTT,CASSLSGQGLEKLFF
TRBV15,TRBJ2-6,-,-,TGTGCCACCAGCAGAGTGGGCCGAAGGGGGGGCTCTGGGGCCAACGTCCTGACTTTC,CATSRVGRRGGSGANVLTF
TRBV15,TRBJ2-1,-,TRBD2,TGTGCCACCAGCACCCCGAGGACTAGCGCCGACAATGAGCAGTTCTTC,CATSTPRTSADNEQFF
TRBV2,TRBJ1-3,-,TRBD1,TGTGCCAGCAGTGTATCTGGGACAGGGAGCTCTGGAAACACCATATATTTT,CASSVSGTGSSGNTIYF
TRBV13,TRBJ2-1,-,-,TGTGCCAGCAGCCCTAAGTTCCGGCAGAGGATCTTC,CASSPKFRQRIF
TRBV28,TRBJ2-7,-,-,TGTGCCAGCAGTTTGGGCCTATTCATGAAGCAGTACTTC,CASSLGLFMKQYF
TRBV28,TRBJ1-3,few,TRBD1,TGTGCCAGCAGTTTATGGGCAGGGGGCAGGGACACCATATATTTT,CASSLWAGGRDTIYF
TRBV27,TRBJ2-7,-,-,TGTGCCAGCAGTTTGGGGGAGGCGGACGAGCAGTACTTC,CASSLGEADEQYF
TRBV12-5,TRBJ1-5,-,-,TGTGCTAGTGGTTTGGTTCCTACCCCAGGGGCCTATAGCAATCAGCCCCAGCATTTT,CASGLVPTPGAYSNQPQHF
TRBV19,TRBJ1-5,few,TRBD1,TGTGCCAGTAGTGACAGGGGACATCAGCCCCAGCATTTT,CASSDRGHQPQHF
TRBV7-2,TRBJ1-1,-,TRBD1,TGTGCCAGCAGCTCCAAAACTCCGGGACAGATGAACACTGAAGCTTTCTTT,CASSSKTPGQMNTEAFF